What follows is one TCR beta chain and its context. The record originates from a study of somatic mutations in cytotoxic T cells in rheumatoid arthritis. The CDR3 is 15 amino acids. The ends were cut back, 5 bases at V and 4 bases at J, with 15 bases in the middle. Germline V CDR1 and CDR2: MNHEY, SVGAGI. Libraries were prepared by immunoSEQ multiplex PCR; TCRdb keeps only in-frame clonotypes and omits some of them. The repertoire holds tens of thousands of clones, with under 85% as singletons. J is TRBJ2-1 and V is TRBV6-5; D is undetermined. The source is an adult with rheumatoid arthritis. The sequenced sample consisted of CD8+ T cells sorted from blood. CDR3 loop: CASSPASPIYNEQFF. In DNA form, the CDR3 reads TGTGCCAGCAGTCCAGCCAGCCCCATATACAATGAGCAGTTCTTC.